This T cell receptor beta chain is drawn from a study of blood T cell repertoires in COVID-19. On the study more broadly: There were acute and convalescent COVID-19 samples, and they came from the United States, Italy and Spain. Sample material is recorded as cDNA or gDNA derived from T cells, B-cell-depleted T cells, or PBMCs.

Authors' methods: Nucleated cell number was recorded as an estimate derived from reference gene primer amplification. The repertoire was sequenced with immunoSEQ multiplex PCR; TCRdb's copy has only in-frame clones and lacks some. V and J calls and clone size are as listed in that table; D and trimming were resolved from the DNA. The table shows over 250,000 clones, with about nine tenths occurring only once. CDR1 SGHDT and CDR2 YYEEEE come from the germline V gene. The CDR3 covers 16 residues. After removal of 1 base from V and 5 bases from J, the junction contained 8 bases not matched to a gene. The specimen was peripheral blood. The TCR was taken from a man aged 45 to 65 with acute or convalescent COVID-19. J is TRBJ2-5 and V is TRBV5-6; 10 bases line up with TRBD1. CDR3 DNA: TGTGCCAGCAGCTTGCTCCACGACAGGGGGCTTGAGACCCAGTACTTC. Its translation is CASSLLHDRGLETQYF.